This T cell receptor (beta chain) stems from a study of blood T cell repertoires in COVID-19. Study in general: Researchers got acute and convalescent COVID-19 samples from the United States, Italy and Spain. Sources were T cells, B-cell-depleted T cells, or PBMCs; the material itself was cDNA or gDNA.

In the original workflow: Cell counts per sample came from amplifying reference gene primers. Clones were sequenced by immunoSEQ multiplex PCR, and TCRdb holds only the in-frame ones, with some missing. Clone size and the V and J calls come from that table; the DNA yielded D and trimming. The sample lists 140,000 or so clones, approximately 90% occurring once. The trim removed 9 bases at V and 3 bases at J, leaving 4 bases unmatched. There are 15 residues in the CDR3. The germline V gene encodes CDR1 KGHDR and CDR2 SFDVKD. The sequence came from a woman in her forties or fifties with active or convalescent COVID-19. Source material: peripheral blood. V gene TRBV24-1 combines with J gene TRBJ2-2; 12 positions match TRBD2. CDR3 bases: TGTGCCACCGGGGCTAGCGGGGGGGACACCGGGGAGCTGTTTTTT. Amino acid sequence: CATGASGGDTGELFF.